This TCR beta chain was captured in a study of shared clonotypes between healthy human individuals. The CDR3 is 16 residues long. Germline V gene sequence: CDR1 SGHAT, CDR2 FQNNGV. The V end was cut by 0 bases, the J end by 2 bases, with 13 bases between. Profiled with immunoSEQ multiplex PCR; TCRdb holds only in-frame clones, not every one. This sample has some 480,000 clones; 79% occur once, and the top ten carry approximately 12%. The chain recombines TRBV11-2 with TRBJ2-5, with a weak D call TRBD2 (6 bases). The source is a woman aged 40 to 50 in good health. Some clones in this sample may be carry-over from other donors' samples. The sequencing sample was made of PBMCs. This CDR3 is CASSLDRGILQETQYF. CDR3 in DNA: TGTGCCAGCAGCTTAGATCGGGGGATACTGCAAGAGACCCAGTACTTC.